This T cell receptor beta chain is from a study of molecular identifiers for immune sequencing clone quantification. Using its own MiXCR run on the PCR reads, TCRdb lists one record per CDR3 protein. The sample gives under 650,000 distinct CDR3 sequences, about 20% of which show up once; roughly 0.9% is in the top ten. Per germline, CDR1 LNHNV and CDR2 YYDKDF (reference sequence). The CDR3 consists of 15 residues. V lost 7 bases and J 3 bases, leaving 18 bases between the germline ends. This clonotype has a count of ten or more. This sequence was found in a human donor in good health. Some libraries in this study had Jurkat cell RNA spiked in. The specimen sequenced was naive CD8+ T cells from blood, with Jurkat cell RNA spiked in. This sample's subset: FACS-sorted CD8+CD4-CCR7+CD45RA+ naive T cells. The chain carries TRBV15 and TRBJ2-5; maybe TRBD2 (5 bases). The CDR3 is CATTPIPGIEETQYF. CDR3 coding DNA: TGTGCCACCACCCCGATCCCCGGGATTGAAGAGACCCAGTACTTC.